These T cell receptor beta chains were read from a single sample in a study of blood T cell repertoires in COVID-19. Assay used: immunoSEQ multiplex PCR; TCRdb lists only in-frame clones, some missing. The sample comprises around 88,000 clones, 85% to 95% of which are singletons, and over 1.5% rests with the top ten. The sequenced sample was peripheral blood. The source of these receptors is a man aged 60 to 75 with acute or convalescent COVID-19. Each CDR3 is given with its conserved first and last residue. Fields, in order: V gene, J gene, clone size, D gene, CDR3 DNA, CDR3 protein. D genes are given only for firm matches. Expanded clones get a size class; other rows say once, few or many, or leave the size out.

v_call: TRBV6-2/TRBV6-3; j_call: TRBJ2-6; clone_size: -; d_call: -; cdr3_nt: TGTGCCAGCAGTTACGAGGTTGGACAGCCCATTCCTCCTGGGGCCAACGTCCTGACTTTC; cdr3_aa: CASSYEVGQPIPPGANVLTF
v_call: TRBV7-3; j_call: TRBJ2-7; clone_size: once; d_call: -; cdr3_nt: TGTGCCAGCAGCCCAGCGGGCGGAACGGTCGTCGAGCAGTACTTC; cdr3_aa: CASSPAGGTVVEQYF
v_call: TRBV7-6; j_call: TRBJ2-5; clone_size: -; d_call: TRBD2; cdr3_nt: TGTGCCAGCAGCCCCCGAGGGCTAGCGGGAGGATCAGAGACCCAGTACTTC; cdr3_aa: CASSPRGLAGGSETQYF
v_call: TRBV7-6; j_call: TRBJ2-1; clone_size: -; d_call: TRBD2; cdr3_nt: TGTGCCAGCAGCTTAACCCCGGCAGGGCTAGCGGGACACAATGAGCAGTTCTTC; cdr3_aa: CASSLTPAGLAGHNEQFF
v_call: TRBV20-1; j_call: TRBJ1-5; clone_size: -; d_call: -; cdr3_nt: TGCAGTGCTAGTGGTGGGGGGGGGTTGGATAGCAATCAGCCCCAGCATTTT; cdr3_aa: CSASGGGGLDSNQPQHF
v_call: TRBV23-1; j_call: TRBJ2-7; clone_size: once; d_call: TRBD1; cdr3_nt: TGCGCCAGCAGTCAATCCTCTACAGGGGGCGCCCACGAGCAGTACTTC; cdr3_aa: CASSQSSTGGAHEQYF
v_call: TRBV5-4; j_call: TRBJ1-1; clone_size: few; d_call: TRBD1; cdr3_nt: TGTGCCAGCAGCTTGTCGACAGGGCCGGGGTTAGACACTGAAGCTTTCTTT; cdr3_aa: CASSLSTGPGLDTEAFF
v_call: TRBV6-5; j_call: TRBJ2-7; clone_size: -; d_call: -; cdr3_nt: TGTGCCAGCAGTCCTGGGCAGGGGCTCGCCTACGAGCAGTACTTC; cdr3_aa: CASSPGQGLAYEQYF
v_call: TRBV6-5; j_call: TRBJ2-7; clone_size: -; d_call: -; cdr3_nt: TGTGCCAGCCACCCTAGCGAGCAGTACTTC; cdr3_aa: CASHPSEQYF
v_call: TRBV7-2; j_call: TRBJ1-6; clone_size: -; d_call: -; cdr3_nt: TGTGCCAGCAGCTTACGGAGGTATAATTCACCCCTCCACTTT; cdr3_aa: CASSLRRYNSPLHF
v_call: TRBV11-3; j_call: TRBJ2-3; clone_size: -; d_call: -; cdr3_nt: TGTGCCAGCAGCTTCACTCAGGGCGCTACGCAGTATTTT; cdr3_aa: CASSFTQGATQYF
v_call: TRBV5-4; j_call: TRBJ2-1; clone_size: -; d_call: -; cdr3_nt: TGTGCCAGCAGCCCAGACGGGGGTGAGCAGTTCTTC; cdr3_aa: CASSPDGGEQFF
v_call: TRBV5-1; j_call: TRBJ1-6; clone_size: -; d_call: TRBD1; cdr3_nt: TGCGCCAGCAGCTTACCACAGGGGAATAATTCACCCCTCCACTTT; cdr3_aa: CASSLPQGNNSPLHF
v_call: TRBV5-6; j_call: TRBJ2-7; clone_size: -; d_call: TRBD1; cdr3_nt: TGTGCCAGCAGCCCCGGGACAGGGGGCTCCGAGCAGTACTTC; cdr3_aa: CASSPGTGGSEQYF
v_call: TRBV7-2; j_call: TRBJ1-1; clone_size: -; d_call: -; cdr3_nt: TGTGCCAGCAGCTCGGGGGGACCGGCTTTCTTT; cdr3_aa: CASSSGGPAFF
v_call: TRBV9; j_call: TRBJ1-1; clone_size: -; d_call: -; cdr3_nt: TGTGCCAGCAGCGTAGGGGCGGGGACTGAAGCTTTCTTT; cdr3_aa: CASSVGAGTEAFF
v_call: TRBV28; j_call: TRBJ2-5; clone_size: -; d_call: TRBD2; cdr3_nt: TGTGCCAGCAGTGCTTGGACTAGCGGTAGAGAGGAGACCCAGTACTTC; cdr3_aa: CASSAWTSGREETQYF
v_call: TRBV2; j_call: TRBJ2-5; clone_size: few; d_call: -; cdr3_nt: TGTGCCAGTACAGGAAACCAAGAGACCCAGTACTTC; cdr3_aa: CASTGNQETQYF
v_call: TRBV11-1; j_call: TRBJ2-3; clone_size: -; d_call: TRBD2; cdr3_nt: TGTGCCAGCAGCTTAGAAGCGGGAGCGAGAGATACGCAGTATTTT; cdr3_aa: CASSLEAGARDTQYF
v_call: TRBV11-3; j_call: TRBJ2-3; clone_size: -; d_call: -; cdr3_nt: TGTGCCAGCAGCCGAGAGGTAGGGGCCCTTGGCGGAAGGCAGTATTTT; cdr3_aa: CASSREVGALGGRQYF
v_call: TRBV24-1; j_call: TRBJ2-1; clone_size: -; d_call: TRBD2; cdr3_nt: TGTGCCACCAGTGATGCTAGCGGGAGGGCGAATGAGCAGTTCTTC; cdr3_aa: CATSDASGRANEQFF
v_call: TRBV5-4; j_call: TRBJ1-1; clone_size: -; d_call: -; cdr3_nt: TGTGCCAGCCTCGCCGGGGGTATGAACACTGAAGCTTTCTTT; cdr3_aa: CASLAGGMNTEAFF
v_call: TRBV18; j_call: TRBJ1-1; clone_size: -; d_call: -; cdr3_nt: TGTGCCAGCTCATCTACAGCAAACACTGAAGCTTTCTTT; cdr3_aa: CASSSTANTEAFF
v_call: TRBV9; j_call: TRBJ2-3; clone_size: -; d_call: -; cdr3_nt: TGTGCCAGCAGCCCACCGGGAGTCCGGGATACGCAGTATTTT; cdr3_aa: CASSPPGVRDTQYF
v_call: TRBV5-1; j_call: TRBJ2-7; clone_size: -; d_call: -; cdr3_nt: TGCGCCAGCAGCTTGGAGCAGGGGGGCTACGAGCAGTACTTC; cdr3_aa: CASSLEQGGYEQYF
v_call: TRBV19; j_call: TRBJ2-2; clone_size: -; d_call: TRBD1; cdr3_nt: TGTGCCAGTAGTTCCCAGGGGGCGAAGACCGGGGAGCTGTTTTTT; cdr3_aa: CASSSQGAKTGELFF
v_call: TRBV15; j_call: TRBJ2-7; clone_size: -; d_call: -; cdr3_nt: TGTGCCACCAGCCCCCCTGGTATGGAGATTGTAAGAACGTCCTACGAGCAGTACTTC; cdr3_aa: CATSPPGMEIVRTSYEQYF
v_call: TRBV5-5; j_call: TRBJ2-4; clone_size: -; d_call: TRBD1; cdr3_nt: TGTGCCAGCCGGGCCCCACCGGGACAGGGAGGGGGGTCGGCCAAAAACATTCAGTACTTC; cdr3_aa: CASRAPPGQGGGSAKNIQYF
v_call: TRBV28; j_call: TRBJ2-3; clone_size: -; d_call: -; cdr3_nt: TGTGCCAGCAGTTCCCTGACAGAGACTGCAGATACGCAGTATTTT; cdr3_aa: CASSSLTETADTQYF
v_call: TRBV5-1; j_call: TRBJ2-2; clone_size: -; d_call: -; cdr3_nt: TGCGCCAGCAGCTTGGGGGCAGGGCAAACCGGGGAGCTGTTTTTT; cdr3_aa: CASSLGAGQTGELFF
v_call: TRBV6-5; j_call: TRBJ2-1; clone_size: -; d_call: TRBD2; cdr3_nt: TGTGCCAGCAGTCCGGGACTAGCGGTGGCTGAGCAGTTCTTC; cdr3_aa: CASSPGLAVAEQFF
v_call: TRBV30; j_call: TRBJ2-2; clone_size: -; d_call: TRBD1; cdr3_nt: TGTGCCTGGAGTGGAAACAGGGGGCTGAACACCGGGGAGCTGTTTTTT; cdr3_aa: CAWSGNRGLNTGELFF
v_call: TRBV9; j_call: TRBJ1-6; clone_size: -; d_call: -; cdr3_nt: TGTGCCAGCAGCGTAGATGGGGTAGCGACTTCACCCCTCCACTTT; cdr3_aa: CASSVDGVATSPLHF
v_call: TRBV7-3; j_call: TRBJ2-5; clone_size: -; d_call: TRBD1; cdr3_nt: TGTGCCAGCAGCCCCGACAGGGGGCGCGAGACCCAGTACTTC; cdr3_aa: CASSPDRGRETQYF
v_call: TRBV4-1; j_call: TRBJ1-2; clone_size: -; d_call: -; cdr3_nt: TGCGCCAGCAGCCCACCTATGACAAACTATGGCTACACCTTC; cdr3_aa: CASSPPMTNYGYTF
v_call: TRBV4-3; j_call: TRBJ1-5; clone_size: -; d_call: TRBD1; cdr3_nt: TGCGCCAGCAGCCCTACGACAGGGACAAATCAGCCCCAGCATTTT; cdr3_aa: CASSPTTGTNQPQHF
v_call: TRBV7-8; j_call: TRBJ1-1; clone_size: -; d_call: -; cdr3_nt: TGTGCCAGCAGCAAAGGACAGATTGTACACACTGAAGCTTTCTTT; cdr3_aa: CASSKGQIVHTEAFF
v_call: TRBV5-1; j_call: TRBJ1-6; clone_size: few; d_call: -; cdr3_nt: TGCGCCAGCAGCTTGAATCAGGGAGGCTATTCACCCCTCCACTTT; cdr3_aa: CASSLNQGGYSPLHF
v_call: TRBV2; j_call: TRBJ2-1; clone_size: -; d_call: TRBD2; cdr3_nt: TGTGCCAGCGCCACTAGCGGGAGTGAGTTCTTC; cdr3_aa: CASATSGSEFF
v_call: TRBV19; j_call: TRBJ1-1; clone_size: -; d_call: -; cdr3_nt: TGTGCCAGTAGTATCGGGGGGCGAGCTTTCTTT; cdr3_aa: CASSIGGRAFF
v_call: TRBV18; j_call: TRBJ2-3; clone_size: -; d_call: -; cdr3_nt: TGTGCCAGCCTGGGGAGTCCTCCACCCACAGATACGCAGTATTTT; cdr3_aa: CASLGSPPPTDTQYF
v_call: TRBV7-2; j_call: TRBJ2-4; clone_size: -; d_call: -; cdr3_nt: TGTGCCAGCAGCTTAGGGACAGATGAGACCAAAAACATTCAGTACTTC; cdr3_aa: CASSLGTDETKNIQYF
v_call: TRBV9; j_call: TRBJ2-7; clone_size: -; d_call: -; cdr3_nt: TGTGCCAGTGGACAGGGAGGGACTTACGAGCAGTACTTC; cdr3_aa: CASGQGGTYEQYF
v_call: TRBV5-5; j_call: TRBJ2-3; clone_size: -; d_call: -; cdr3_nt: TGTGCCAGCAGCTACGGCCAAATGGCGGCAGATACGCAGTATTTT; cdr3_aa: CASSYGQMAADTQYF
v_call: TRBV7-2; j_call: TRBJ2-5; clone_size: -; d_call: TRBD2; cdr3_nt: TGTGCCAGCAGCTTAGCGCTAGGACTAGCGGGAGGGCTTCAAGAGACCCAGTACTTC; cdr3_aa: CASSLALGLAGGLQETQYF